This T cell receptor beta chain originates from a study of cytomegalovirus exposure and HLA in healthy donors. Study details: An early release of data contained 75 million to 90 million unique TCRs, which came from HLA-typed donors. Study-level points and caveats: In a later analysis, across HLA loci, associated TCR counts were highest for DRB1, lowest for HLA-C. Sequencing artifact likely explains a cluster of highly shared sequence variants.

The study ran its PCR with 60 Vbeta and 13 Jbeta primers. Data came from immunoSEQ multiplex PCR; TCRdb stores just in-frame clones and leaves some out. This sample has 100,000 to 150,000 clones; 70% to 85% occur once, and the top ten carry under 3%. The V gene lost 6 bases and the J gene lost 1 base, with 17 bases spanning the gap. The length of the CDR3 is 15 residues. The germline V gene has CDR1 SQVTM and CDR2 ANQGSEA. About this clone: What it recognizes is unknown.

The chain couples TRBV29-1 to TRBJ2-3; D may be TRBD1 (6 bases). The sequenced material came from PBMCs. This TCR was recovered from a young woman in good health and CMV-seropositive. CDR3 loop: CSVAPPSGGTDTQYF. The CDR3 DNA reads as TGCAGCGTCGCGCCTCCTTCAGGGGGCACAGATACGCAGTATTTT.